These 3 T cell receptor beta chains were sequenced from one sample in a study of cytomegalovirus exposure and HLA in healthy donors. Profiled with immunoSEQ multiplex PCR; TCRdb holds only in-frame clones, not every one. The sample records about 73,000 clones, 90% to 95% being singletons. Sequencing was done on a sample of PBMCs. Receptors originate from a man younger than 35 in good health and CMV-seronegative.

This chain links TRBV5-4 with TRBJ1-1; no definite D call. The germline V gene encodes CDR1 SGHNT and CDR2 YYREEE (reference sequence). Trimming cost V 4 bases and J 5 bases, with 9 bases left between them. This CDR3 contains 12 residues. CDR3 sequence reads: CASSLPGTEAFF. The CDR3 bases are TGTGCCAGCAGCCTTCCGGGGACTGAAGCTTTCTTT.

The chain employs TRBV4-2 and TRBJ1-1; 7 bases map to TRBD1. Germline CDR1 and CDR2: LGHNA and YNFKEQ. Trimming at V came to 0 bases and at J to 1 base, leaving 8 bases not matched to a gene. The CDR3 totals 17 residues. In DNA, the CDR3 is TGTGCCAGCAGCCAAGATATCCTGAGACAGGGGAACACTGAAGCTTTCTTT. Encoded protein: CASSQDILRQGNTEAFF.

This rearrangement joins TRBV28 to TRBJ1-1; TRBD1 agrees at 7 bases. Germline V gene data show CDR1 as MDHEN and CDR2 as SYDVKM. CDR3 length equals 12 residues. Trimming removed 3 bases from V and 8 bases from J; junction bases left unmatched: 3. Here the CDR3 reads CASSFRTGEAFF. The DNA of the CDR3 is TGTGCCAGCAGTTTTCGGACAGGAGAAGCTTTCTTT.